The 23 T cell receptor beta chains reported below all come from one sample, sequenced in a study of cytomegalovirus exposure and HLA in healthy donors. The PCR made use of 60 Vbeta and 13 Jbeta primers. Measured with immunoSEQ multiplex PCR; TCRdb has only the in-frame clones, and not every one. The sample table includes 60,000 to 70,000 clones. Sequencing input: PBMCs. The source of these receptors is a man aged 30 to 45 in good health and CMV-seropositive.

This rearrangement joins TRBV4-1 to TRBJ1-2; D possibly corresponds to TRBD1 (5 bases). The V gene lost 1 base and the J gene lost 3 bases, with 9 bases spanning the gap. Germline CDR1 and CDR2: MGHRA and YSYEKL. This CDR3 is 14 amino acids long. The CDR3 loop is CASSQAGRDYGYTF. CDR3 nucleotide sequence: TGCGCCAGCAGCCAAGCCGGCAGGGACTATGGCTACACCTTC.

The chain carries TRBV5-1 and TRBJ2-1; 9 nucleotides match TRBD1. Losses at the gene ends were 3 bases for V and 2 bases for J; bases not matched to a gene: 3. The CDR3 extends over 15 amino acids. The germline CDR1 and CDR2 sequences are SGHRS and YFSETQ. The CDR3 loop reads CASSSGQGAYNEQFF. The DNA of the CDR3 is TGCGCCAGCAGCTCGGGACAGGGTGCCTACAATGAGCAGTTCTTC.

CDR3 in amino acids: CASSDSRTGNTIYF. In DNA form, the CDR3 reads TGTGCCAGCAGTGACTCCCGGACAGGGAACACCATATATTTT. The chain recombines TRBV6-4 with TRBJ1-3, with 8 bases aligning to TRBD1. The germline gives CDR1 MRHNA, CDR2 SNTAGT. CDR3 length equals 14 residues. The ends lost 0 bases at V and 7 bases at J; junction bases unmatched: 2.

This rearrangement joins TRBV6-5 to TRBJ2-2, with 10 bases fitting TRBD1. V was clipped by 6 bases and J by 5 bases; unmatched bases: 6. CDR1 is MNHEY, CDR2 SVGAGI, per germline. This CDR3 comprises 15 residues. The CDR3 reads CASRMTGGGTGELFF. In DNA, the CDR3 is TGTGCCAGCAGAATGACAGGGGGCGGAACCGGGGAGCTGTTTTTT.

The CDR3 nucleotides read TGTGCCAGCAGCCAAGATCTTGGGGCTAGGCCCCAGCATTTT. It yields the protein CASSQDLGARPQHF. This rearrangement joins TRBV4-2 to TRBJ1-5, with TRBD1 as a possible D gene (5 bases). Trimming left V 0 bases short and J 9 bases short, with 12 bases between. The CDR3 loop spans 14 amino acids. Looked up from germline, CDR1 is LGHNA and CDR2 is YNFKEQ.

The genes are TRBV7-2 and TRBJ2-7; 13 bases map to TRBD2. Germline V lookup: CDR1 SGHTA, CDR2 FQGNSA. The ends lost 9 bases at V and 0 bases at J; junction bases unmatched: 2. This CDR3 has 14 residues. In DNA, the CDR3 is TGTGCCAGTGGACTAGCGGGGGTCTCCTACGAGCAGTACTTC. Translating it yields CASGLAGVSYEQYF.

This chain uses TRBV5-4 with TRBJ2-6; a possible D gene is TRBD2 (6 bases). V was shortened by 4 bases and J by 0 bases, with 11 bases between the two germline ends. CDR1 is SGHNT and CDR2 is YYREEE in the germline V gene (reference sequence). CDR3 length equals 16 residues. In DNA form, the CDR3 reads TGTGCCAGCAGCCAGGACGGGGGCTCTGGGGCCAACGTCCTGACTTTC. Amino acids: CASSQDGGSGANVLTF.

V and J are TRBV19 and TRBJ2-7, with 9 bases that match TRBD2. The CDR3 totals 16 residues. The germline gives CDR1 LNHDA, CDR2 SQIVND (reference sequence). Trimming at V came to 5 bases and at J to 0 bases, leaving 8 bases not matched to a gene. CDR3 sequence: CASSPIAGVSSYEQYF. CDR3 coding DNA: TGTGCCAGTAGTCCAATAGCGGGGGTGAGCTCCTACGAGCAGTACTTC.

The J gene is TRBJ2-7, the V gene TRBV4-1; D possibly corresponds to TRBD2 (5 bases). The length of the CDR3 is 15 residues. The germline V and J ends were trimmed by 3 bases and 1 base, with 13 bases remaining between them. Germline CDR1 is MGHRA and CDR2 is YSYEKL. Written as DNA, the CDR3 is TGCGCCAGCAGCCACGGGGTTAAGGGATCCTACGAGCAGTACTTC. Translating gives CASSHGVKGSYEQYF.

The chain couples TRBV4-1 to TRBJ1-1, with TRBD1 as a possible D gene (5 bases). The V and J ends lost 1 base and 1 base respectively, with 7 bases between them. This CDR3 region has 14 residues. The germline V gene encodes CDR1 MGHRA and CDR2 YSYEKL. CDR3 nucleotides: TGCGCCAGCAGCCAAGTGGGGGGGAACACTGAAGCTTTCTTT. As protein: CASSQVGGNTEAFF.

This chain joins TRBV7-9 and TRBJ1-3; no definite D call. Germline assignment: CDR1 SEHNR and CDR2 FQNEAQ (reference sequence). The V end lost 1 base, the J end lost 8 bases, and 3 bases lay between the germline ends. This CDR3 has 11 residues. This CDR3 is CASSLGDTIYF. As DNA, the CDR3 is TGTGCCAGCAGCTTAGGAGACACCATATATTTT. Full variable domain (outside the CDR3, taken from reference TRBV7-9 and TRBJ1-3): DTGVSQNPRHKITKRGQNVTFRCDPISEHNRLYWYRQTLGQGPEFLTYFQNEAQLEKSRLLSDRFSAERPKGSFSTLEIQRTEQGDSAMYLCASSLGDTIYFGEGSWLTVV.

V is TRBV29-1 and J is TRBJ2-7; D is perhaps TRBD1 (6 bases). The CDR3 has 11 amino acids. Germline V gene sequence: CDR1 SQVTM, CDR2 ANQGSEA. Deletions cut 7 bases from V and 4 bases from J, with 11 bases between. CDR3 amino acids: CSADQGYEQYF. In DNA form, the CDR3 reads TGCAGCGCCGATCAGGGGTACGAGCAGTACTTC.

This chain uses TRBV5-8 with TRBJ1-3, with TRBD1 as a possible D gene (5 bases). This CDR3 has 15 residues. CDR1 is SGHTS and CDR2 is YDEGEE in the germline V gene. V was trimmed by 0 bases and J by 2 bases, leaving 9 bases between them. CDR3 protein: CASSLAGAAGNTIYF. The CDR3 DNA reads as TGTGCCAGCAGCTTGGCTGGGGCGGCTGGAAACACCATATATTTT.

The chain couples TRBV30 to TRBJ2-1; TRBD2 matches 12 bases. V lost 7 bases, J lost 4 bases, and 8 bases stayed unmatched. The CDR3 length is 15 residues. Germline V CDR1 and CDR2: GTSNPN, SVGIG (reference sequence). Written as DNA, the CDR3 is TGTGCCTCGCTAGCGGGAGGGCCGATATACAATGAGCAGTTCTTC. As protein: CASLAGGPIYNEQFF.

The chain has TRBV6-5 and TRBJ1-2; no clear D. Trimming cost V 2 bases and J 4 bases, with 5 bases left between them. Per the germline V gene, CDR1 is MNHEY and CDR2 is SVGAGI. The CDR3 spans 12 residues. DNA for the CDR3: TGTGCCAGCAGTTACGGGCCCTATGGCTACACCTTC. It encodes CASSYGPYGYTF.

This chain links TRBV6-1 with TRBJ2-1; 10 bases align to TRBD1. V shed 4 bases and J 8 bases; nucleotides not matched to a gene: 11. CDR1 MNHNS and CDR2 SASEGT come from the germline V gene. CDR3 length: 16 amino acids. As DNA, the CDR3 is TGTGCCAGCAGTGCCAGACAGGGGGCAGGTTTCGATGAGCAGTTCTTC. Translated: CASSARQGAGFDEQFF.

This chain connects TRBV7-9 to TRBJ2-3, with 7 positions matching TRBD1. The V gene's germline CDR1 is SEHNR and CDR2 FQNEAQ (reference sequence). Trimming at V came to 5 bases and at J to 3 bases, leaving 5 bases not matched to a gene. This CDR3 is built from 14 residues. The CDR3, as DNA: TGTGCCAGCAGCAACAGGGGCATGACAGATACGCAGTATTTT. Translating gives CASSNRGMTDTQYF. Using reference TRBV7-9 and TRBJ2-3 for the parts outside the CDR3, the full variable domain is DTGVSQNPRHKITKRGQNVTFRCDPISEHNRLYWYRQTLGQGPEFLTYFQNEAQLEKSRLLSDRFSAERPKGSFSTLEIQRTEQGDSAMYLCASSNRGMTDTQYFGPGTRLTVL.

V gene TRBV7-6 combines with J gene TRBJ2-2; D might be TRBD1 (5 bases). Germline V CDR1 and CDR2: SGHVS, FNYEAQ. This CDR3 contains 15 residues. Trimming took off 2 bases at V and 6 bases at J, with 13 bases between the two ends. In DNA, the CDR3 is TGTGCCAGCAGCTTACAGCAGGGTAGAGCCGGGGAGCTGTTTTTT. Translating it yields CASSLQQGRAGELFF.

A word on this clone: One end of the junction is discordant with germline, which a read error may explain. This chain connects TRBV5-6 to TRBJ2-1; D perhaps matches TRBD1 (5 bases). Per the germline V gene, CDR1 is SGHDT and CDR2 is YYEEEE. CDR3 length: 16 residues. The CDR3 protein is CASRWQGKDSDNEQFF. CDR3 nucleotide sequence: TGTGCCAGCAGGTGGCAGGGAAAAGACTCCGACAATGAGCAGTTCTTC.

J is TRBJ2-5 and V is TRBV5-6, with D possibly TRBD1 on 6 matching bases. This CDR3 has 13 amino acids. Trimming pared 7 bases from V and 2 bases from J, leaving 12 bases between. Germline lookup yields CDR1 SGHDT and CDR2 YYEEEE. This CDR3 is CASRDRNQETQYF. As DNA, the CDR3 is TGTGCCAGCCGCGACAGGAATCAAGAGACCCAGTACTTC.

As concerns this clone: An end of the junction differs from the germline gene, which may be a read error. The V gene is TRBV4-1, the J gene TRBJ2-3; D gene unclear. Germline values: CDR1 MGHRA, CDR2 YSYEKL. The CDR3 spans 16 residues. In nucleotides, the CDR3 is TGCGCCAGCAGCCATCTCTTAGGAAGTTTCACAGATAAGCAGTATTTT. This encodes CASSHLLGSFTDKQYF.

The chain joins TRBV4-1 to TRBJ2-7; 11 bases agree with TRBD2. The CDR3 is 16 amino acids. Germline-derived CDR1 and CDR2 are MGHRA and YSYEKL. Trimming took 4 bases from V and 5 from J; bases not matched to a gene: 10. CDR3: CASSPVGSGRVDEQYF. The CDR3 DNA sequence: TGCGCCAGCAGCCCCGTTGGTAGCGGGAGGGTCGACGAGCAGTACTTC.

V is TRBV30 and J is TRBJ1-5, with D possibly matching TRBD1 (6 bases). V shed 4 bases and J shed 4 bases, with 11 bases lying between them. This CDR3 spans 13 amino acids. Germline V gene lookup returns CDR1 GTSNPN and CDR2 SVGIG (reference sequence). The CDR3 coding sequence is TGTGCCTGGAATCAGGGGCTTAATCAGCCCCAGCATTTT. As protein: CAWNQGLNQPQHF. The whole variable domain, filled in from reference TRBV30 and TRBJ1-5, reads SQTIHQWPATLVQPVGSPLSLECTVEGTSNPNLYWYRQAAGRGLQLLFYSVGIGQISSEVPQNLSASRPQDRQFILSSKKLLLSDSGFYLCAWNQGLNQPQHFGDGTRLSIL.